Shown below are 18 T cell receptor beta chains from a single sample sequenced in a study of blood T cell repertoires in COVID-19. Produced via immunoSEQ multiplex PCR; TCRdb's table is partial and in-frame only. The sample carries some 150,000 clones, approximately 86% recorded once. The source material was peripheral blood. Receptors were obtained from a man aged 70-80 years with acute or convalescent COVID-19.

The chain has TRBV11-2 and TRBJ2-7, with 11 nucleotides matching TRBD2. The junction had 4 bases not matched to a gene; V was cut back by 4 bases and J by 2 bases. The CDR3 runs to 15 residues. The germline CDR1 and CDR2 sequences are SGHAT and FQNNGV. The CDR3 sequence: CASSSGLAVTYEQYF. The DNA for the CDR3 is TGTGCCAGCAGCTCGGGACTAGCGGTTACCTACGAGCAGTACTTC.

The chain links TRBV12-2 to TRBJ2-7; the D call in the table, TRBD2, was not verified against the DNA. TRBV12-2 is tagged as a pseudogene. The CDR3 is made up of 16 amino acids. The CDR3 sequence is CASRSSGTSGGYEQYF. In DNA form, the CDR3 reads TGTGCAAGTCGCTCCTCCGGGACTAGCGGTGGCTACGAGCAGTACTTC.

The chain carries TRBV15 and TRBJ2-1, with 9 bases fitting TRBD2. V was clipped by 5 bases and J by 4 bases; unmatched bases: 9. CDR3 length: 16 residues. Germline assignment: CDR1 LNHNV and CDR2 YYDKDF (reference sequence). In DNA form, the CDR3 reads TGTGCCACCAGCGGCGTGACTAGCGGAAGTTACAATGAGCAGTTCTTC. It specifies CATSGVTSGSYNEQFF.

The chain's CDR3 is CASSEGVLGEQYF. DNA of the CDR3: TGTGCCAGCTCAGAGGGGGTCCTGGGGGAGCAGTACTTC. The genes are TRBV18 and TRBJ2-7, with D possibly matching TRBD1 (6 bases). The CDR3 length is 13 residues. Looked up from germline, CDR1 is KGHSH and CDR2 is LQKENI. Trimming cost V 5 bases and J 7 bases, with 15 bases left between them.

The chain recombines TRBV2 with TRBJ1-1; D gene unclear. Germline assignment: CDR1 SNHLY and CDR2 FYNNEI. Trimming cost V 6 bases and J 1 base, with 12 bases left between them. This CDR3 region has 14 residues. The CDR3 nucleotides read TGTGCCAGCAGCCTGACGCCGGGGAACACTGAAGCTTTCTTT. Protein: CASSLTPGNTEAFF.

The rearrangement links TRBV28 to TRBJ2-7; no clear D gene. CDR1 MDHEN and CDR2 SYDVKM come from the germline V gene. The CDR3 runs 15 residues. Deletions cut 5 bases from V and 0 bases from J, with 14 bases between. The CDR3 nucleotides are TGTGCCAGCAGTACCATCAGGCAGAGCTCCTACGAGCAGTACTTC. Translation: CASSTIRQSSYEQYF.

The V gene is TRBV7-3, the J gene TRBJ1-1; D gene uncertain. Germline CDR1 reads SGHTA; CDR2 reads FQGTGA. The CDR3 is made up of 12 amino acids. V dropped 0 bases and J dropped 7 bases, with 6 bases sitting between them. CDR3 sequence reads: CASSLTGGEAFF. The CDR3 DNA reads TGTGCCAGCAGCTTAACGGGAGGTGAAGCTTTCTTT.

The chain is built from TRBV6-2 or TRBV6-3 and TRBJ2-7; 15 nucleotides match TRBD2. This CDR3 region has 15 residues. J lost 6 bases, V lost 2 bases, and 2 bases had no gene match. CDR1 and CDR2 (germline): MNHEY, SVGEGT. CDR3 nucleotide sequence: TGTGCCAGCAGTTACGGACTAGCGGGAGGGCCCGAGCAGTACTTC. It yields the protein CASSYGLAGGPEQYF.

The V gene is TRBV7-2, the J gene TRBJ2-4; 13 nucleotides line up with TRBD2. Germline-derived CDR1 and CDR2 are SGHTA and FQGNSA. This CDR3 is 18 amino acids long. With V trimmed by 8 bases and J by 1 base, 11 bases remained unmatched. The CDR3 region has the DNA TGTGCCAGCGGTTCCTCCGGACTAGCGGGAGCGGCCAAAAACATTCAGTACTTC. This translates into CASGSSGLAGAAKNIQYF.

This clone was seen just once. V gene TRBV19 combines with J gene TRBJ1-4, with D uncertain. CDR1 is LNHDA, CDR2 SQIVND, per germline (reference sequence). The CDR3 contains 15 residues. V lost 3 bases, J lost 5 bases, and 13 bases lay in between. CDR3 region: CASSMVRLPNEKLFF. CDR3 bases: TGTGCCAGTAGTATGGTGAGGCTTCCGAATGAAAAACTGTTTTTT.

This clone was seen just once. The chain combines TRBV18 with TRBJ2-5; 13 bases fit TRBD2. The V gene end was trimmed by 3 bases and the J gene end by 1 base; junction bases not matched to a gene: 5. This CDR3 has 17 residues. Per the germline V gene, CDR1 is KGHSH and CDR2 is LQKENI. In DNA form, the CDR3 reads TGTGCCAGCTCACCCCTCGGACTAGCGGGAGCCCAAGAGACCCAGTACTTC. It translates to CASSPLGLAGAQETQYF. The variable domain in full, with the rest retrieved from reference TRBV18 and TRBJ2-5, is NAGVMQNPRHLVRRRGQEARLRCSPMKGHSHVYWYRQLPEEGLKFMVYLQKENIIDESGMPKERFSAEFPKEGPSILRIQQVVRGDSAAYFCASSPLGLAGAQETQYFGPGTRLLVL.

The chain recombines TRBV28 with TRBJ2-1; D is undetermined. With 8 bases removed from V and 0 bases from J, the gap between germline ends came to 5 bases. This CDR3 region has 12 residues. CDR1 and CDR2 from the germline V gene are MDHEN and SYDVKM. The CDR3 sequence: CASVSSYNEQFF. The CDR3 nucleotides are TGTGCCAGCGTGAGCTCCTACAATGAGCAGTTCTTC.

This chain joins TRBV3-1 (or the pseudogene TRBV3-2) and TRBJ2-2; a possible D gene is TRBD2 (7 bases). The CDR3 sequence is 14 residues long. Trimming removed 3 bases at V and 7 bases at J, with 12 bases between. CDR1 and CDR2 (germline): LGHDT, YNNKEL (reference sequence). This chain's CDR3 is CASSQRGPGGELFF. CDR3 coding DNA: TGTGCCAGCAGCCAGCGGGGGCCGGGCGGGGAGCTGTTTTTT.

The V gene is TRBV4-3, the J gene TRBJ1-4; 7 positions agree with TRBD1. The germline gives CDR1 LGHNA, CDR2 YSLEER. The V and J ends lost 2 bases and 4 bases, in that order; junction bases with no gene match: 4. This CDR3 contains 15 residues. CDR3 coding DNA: TGCGCCAGCAGCCAACAGACAGGGCTTAATGAAAAACTGTTTTTT. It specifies CASSQQTGLNEKLFF.

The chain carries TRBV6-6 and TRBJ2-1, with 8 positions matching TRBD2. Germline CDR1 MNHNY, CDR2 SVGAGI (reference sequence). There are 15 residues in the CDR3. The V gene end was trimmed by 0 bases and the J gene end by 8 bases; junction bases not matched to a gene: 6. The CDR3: CASSYSIAGTHEQFF. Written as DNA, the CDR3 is TGTGCCAGCAGTTACTCAATAGCGGGAACCCATGAGCAGTTCTTC.

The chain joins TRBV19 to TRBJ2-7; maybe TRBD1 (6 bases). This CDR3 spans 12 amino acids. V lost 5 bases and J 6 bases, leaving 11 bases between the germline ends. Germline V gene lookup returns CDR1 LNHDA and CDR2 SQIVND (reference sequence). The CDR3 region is CASSLLTGEQYF. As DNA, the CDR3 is TGTGCCAGTAGTCTCCTGACAGGCGAGCAGTACTTC.

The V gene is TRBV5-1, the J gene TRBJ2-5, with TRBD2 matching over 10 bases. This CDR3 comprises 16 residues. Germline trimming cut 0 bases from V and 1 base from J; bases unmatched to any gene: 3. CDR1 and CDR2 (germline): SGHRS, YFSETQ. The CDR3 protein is CASSLELAGPQETQYF. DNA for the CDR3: TGCGCCAGCAGCTTGGAACTAGCGGGGCCCCAAGAGACCCAGTACTTC.

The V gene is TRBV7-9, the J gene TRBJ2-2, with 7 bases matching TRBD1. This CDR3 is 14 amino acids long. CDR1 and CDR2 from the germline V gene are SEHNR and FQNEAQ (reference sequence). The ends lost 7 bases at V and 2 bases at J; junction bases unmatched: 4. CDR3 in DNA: TGTGCCAGCACCAGGACAGGAAACACCGGGGAGCTGTTTTTT. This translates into CASTRTGNTGELFF.